This TCR beta chain was recovered during a study of cytomegalovirus exposure and HLA in healthy donors (dated by TCRdb to the late 2010s). Background on the whole study: An earlier analysis of under 600 of the donors reported more than 250 Gb of sequence data and 117 million unique TCR beta sequences from about 200 million T cells. Roughly 310 gigabases of sequencing data and roughly 90 million unique TCR sequences were included in an early release covering roughly 600 HLA-typed donors. Of the 300 to 450 genotyped donors, approximately 82% fell in the genetic ancestry cluster associated with self-reported Caucasian donors. The study was designed to test whether signatures of past pathogen exposure could be identified by cataloging public T cell receptors. The study used immunosequencing to profile the T cell repertoires of more than 650 subjects and linked those repertoires to cytomegalovirus serostatus. A separate validation cohort of some 130 different subjects was used in addition to the roughly 640-subject first cohort. High-throughput TCR immunosequencing, statistical association of individual TCRs with disease status, and machine learning were combined to predict cytomegalovirus infection status. In a later analysis, previously published TCR beta repertoires from roughly 710 donors were re-analyzed and high-resolution HLA genotyping was added so that TCR occurrence patterns could be studied. The later analysis used no new phenotypic data to find candidate immune exposures, relying instead on TCR beta sequences and their occurrence across donors. An earlier analysis of 450 to 750 of the donors used high-throughput TCR beta sequencing to judge whether each TCR beta V gene segment behaved as functional or pseudogenic. Alongside the repertoire data, information on donor age, sex, ethnicity and CMV serostatus was compiled. In a later genetic analysis, genome-wide SNP genotypes for about 55% of the roughly 670 donors were used, and that subset was treated as a discovery cohort. Every discovery cohort repertoire had been produced on one sequencing platform. Both class I and class II loci were covered by HLA typing, at four-digit resolution. Typing coverage varied by locus: roughly 629-630 donors for A, B, C, DRB1 and DQB1; 500 to 550 for DQA1; more than 600 for DPA1; approximately 490 for DPB1. Four or five DR-DQ haplotypes were handled as single units for association and clustering, since linkage in the cohort was strong. Among roughly 400 genotyped donors of the cohort, an average of roughly 230,000 unique TCR beta nucleotide sequences was sequenced per donor, of which approximately 18% were non-productive.

The study at large found these results: In vitro tests confirmed that a few of the cytomegalovirus-associated TCR beta chains recognize cytomegalovirus antigens. An association between a missense DCLRE1C variant and V-gene and J-gene trimming of TCR beta chains was found in a later genetic analysis and replicated in an independent cohort. A later analysis found that HLA-associated TCR beta chains were more clonally expanded and had lower generation probabilities than equally common non-associated chains. This cohort had only TCR beta chains sequenced, and the lack of alpha or paired-chain data limited which features could be detected. A later genetic analysis reported fewer N-insertions in productive TCRs among donors in an Asian-associated ancestry cluster than the roughly 650-donor mean. Roughly uniform sequencing depth across donors was assumed in presence/absence analyses, although this assumption may not hold. Strong co-occurrence of HLA alleles, especially DR and DQ, made assigning TCR associations to individual alleles difficult. In a later analysis, several top co-occurrence clusters were reported to appear linked to parvovirus B19, influenza, CMV and Epstein-Barr virus. A further reported finding was that TCR beta sequences accurately predicted the HLA-A and HLA-B alleles for most subjects in the first cohort. A total of 164 TCR beta chains were listed by the study as associated with cytomegalovirus. Because counts were too low, seventeen rarely observed V segments, including chromosome 9 orphons, were left out of the earlier analysis of 587 of the donors. In a later analysis, more than 15,000 TCR beta sequences were associated with specific HLA alleles at a false discovery rate of 0.05. A cluster of highly shared sequence variants was judged likely to be a technical artifact of the sequencing pipeline. Linkage disequilibrium might explain the correlated functional status among segregating V segments, but an unknown experimental factor could not be ruled out. Most TCR sequences were seen in very few donors, while some public TCRs were found in many individuals. It was suggested by the authors that the approach could potentially be generalized to other disease states and immunological phenotypes. Some IMGT-functional V segments, including TRBV6-2 and TRBV6-3, could not be distinguished by the 87-base-pair reads and were therefore excluded. Because HLA typing was missing for some donors at each locus, association tests included only the typed subset. For the cohort, immune exposure information was limited to CMV serostatus. Cytomegalovirus status was reported to be diagnosed by the classifier with high specificity and sensitivity in both the original and validation cohorts. In an earlier analysis of some 640 of the donors, most TCR beta V segments were observed in productive rearrangements about 87% or about 30% of the time, broadly matching IMGT annotations. In a later analysis, the rate of TCR association differed among HLA loci, with DRB1 alleles having the most associated TCRs and HLA-C alleles having the fewest. A later analysis found that most CMV-associated TCR beta chains appeared HLA-restricted, with HLA associations seemingly driven largely by CMV exposure.

The CDR3 holds 18 amino acids from the cysteine to the phenylalanine. Only the CDR3 DNA is retained, 54 bases long and in frame from the first base. Based on the germline V gene, the CDR1 and CDR2 sequences are KGHSH and LQKENI. V lost 3 bases and J lost 2 bases, and the count of bases not matched to a germline gene is 9. To note about this clone: This receptor's antigen is unknown. Qualities for individual bases were not recorded, and no much larger clone is one base off.

The cohort consisted of 650 to 850 healthy bone marrow donors. At the time of sampling, all cohort members were nominally healthy, though unrecorded immune exposures were likely present. The donor tested CMV seropositive and was one of the 289 seropositive cohort members. Each donor provided a peripheral blood sample, and peripheral blood mononuclear cells were used for TCR beta sequencing. Genomic DNA extraction from the blood cell samples was performed with the Qiagen DNeasy Blood Extraction Kit. The library was prepared using the immunoSEQ multiplex PCR assay. For the multiplex PCR, a mixture combining 60 forward primers for TCR Vbeta segments and 13 reverse primers for TCR Jbeta segments was used. A multiplex PCR assay on genomic DNA amplified the CDR3 region of rearranged TCR beta genes. Amplified TCR beta libraries were sequenced as 87-base-pair reads on the Illumina HiSeq System. The original methods were these. In a later analysis, around 80 million unique TCR beta chains were counted across the approximately 640 repertoires, and roughly 10 million of these chains were shared by at least two donors. A nearest-neighbor algorithm error-corrected the raw reads and collapsed the reads into unique sequences, merging closely related sequences to remove PCR and sequencing errors. V, D and J gene segments were assigned by aligning CDR3 sequences to IMGT reference sequences. For a sequence to be retained, a match of at least six nucleotides was required to both a V gene segment and a J gene segment. Rearrangements were called productive when the CDR3 lacked stop codons and stayed in frame with V and J; all others were non-productive. Following IMGT convention, CDR3 was defined as the stretch from the second conserved V-encoded cysteine to the conserved J-encoded phenylalanine. Sequences without an unambiguous match to a single V gene segment were excluded from the earlier analysis of about 600 of the donors. An earlier analysis of fewer than 750 of the donors called V segments functional above 56.7% productive rearrangements and segregating when the between-donor standard deviation exceeded 5%. To diagnose cytomegalovirus status from the catalog of TCR beta chain sequences, a statistical classification framework was built. V and J gene assignment, in a later analysis, came from comparing TCR nucleotide sequences with IMGT/GENE-DB human TR gene sequences. The TCRdist pipeline was used in a later analysis to assign CDR3 sequences and most-parsimonious VDJ recombination scenarios. In a later analysis, each TCR beta chain was defined by its CDR3 amino acid sequence together with its V-gene family, and reads lacking a unique V-gene family were excluded. As a way to deal with suspected cross-contamination and a sequencing artifact, a later analysis dropped more than 500 nucleotide sequences that were highly shared and had low generation probability. In a later analysis, a clonal expansion index was calculated for each public chain from normalized within-repertoire ranks of inferred template counts. In a later analysis, generation probabilities were computed using a VDJ recombination model fitted to out-of-frame rearrangements, and the results were checked against IGoR. Hypergeometric tests were used in a later analysis to score TCR-TCR, TCR-HLA and TCR-CMV co-occurrence, with a repertoire-size bias correction applied to the TCR pairs. To estimate false discovery rates, a later analysis permuted the HLA or CMV assignments 20 times. In a later analysis, co-occurring TCRs were grouped with DBSCAN, and TCRdist sequence similarity was added when clustering was performed within HLA-allele-positive subsets. Repertoires with fewer than 30,000 or more than 120,000 public chains were left out of co-occurrence clustering, as were four to six repertoires with anomalous nucleotide sharing. Entries here come from immuneACCESS through TCRdb and include only in-frame sequences with V and J called. Some clones fail to appear in such tables; in the studies checked, an unresolved V gene covers under half of the shortfall, and the cause of the remainder is unknown. V and J calls and clone size follow that table, whereas D and trimming were derived from the DNA. The sample data list around 120,000 clones, and over 65% of these were observed just once. 2.7% of the sample is held by the ten biggest clonotypes.

The V and J genes are TRBV18 and TRBJ2-4, with 11 bases in between that match TRBD2. The source of this sequence is a woman aged 40 to 50 in good health and CMV-seropositive. The sample consisted of PBMCs. The base sequence is TGTGCCAGCTCACCGATTAGCGGGGGGGCTGGTACCAAAAACATTCAGTACTTC. This encodes CASSPISGGAGTKNIQYF.